This T cell receptor (beta chain) was identified in a study of T cell clones after liver transplantation. The sample holds a few counts of this clone. The CDR3 is made up of 14 amino acids. Per germline, CDR1 MDHEN and CDR2 SYDVKM. V lost 3 bases and J 1 base, leaving 9 bases between the germline ends. CD3+CD4+ and CD3+CD8+ cells were FACS-sorted from thawed unstimulated PBMCs. Repertoires were generated with immunoSEQ multiplex PCR, while TCRdb's copy carries only in-frame clones and drops some. The sample carries fewer than 7,000 clones, less than 80% recorded once. The chain has TRBV28 and TRBJ1-1; D is possibly TRBD1 (5 bases). The material sequenced was CD8+ T cells from blood, taken 24 months after liver transplant. The receptor's source is a human patient who received a liver transplant. The graft donor may have given rise to some T cells. The DNA of the CDR3 is TGTGCCAGCAGTTTGACCGACAGGAACACTGAAGCTTTCTTT. This gives the protein CASSLTDRNTEAFF.